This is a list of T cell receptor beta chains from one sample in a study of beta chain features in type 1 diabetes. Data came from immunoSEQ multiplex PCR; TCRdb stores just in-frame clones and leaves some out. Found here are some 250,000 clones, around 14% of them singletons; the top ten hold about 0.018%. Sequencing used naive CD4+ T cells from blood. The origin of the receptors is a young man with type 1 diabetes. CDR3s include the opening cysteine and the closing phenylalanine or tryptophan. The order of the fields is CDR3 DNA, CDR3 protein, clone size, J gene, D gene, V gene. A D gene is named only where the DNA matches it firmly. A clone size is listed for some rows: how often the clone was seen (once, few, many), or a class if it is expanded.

DNA: TGTGCCAGCTCTCTTGGACAGGTGAACACCGGGGAGCTGTTTTTT
CDR3: CASSLGQVNTGELFF
size: NA
J: TRBJ2-2
D: TRBD1
V: TRBV18

DNA: TGCGCCAGCAAGAGCCAAGATACGCAGTATTTT
CDR3: CASKSQDTQYF
size: NA
J: TRBJ2-3
D: NA
V: TRBV5-1

DNA: TGTGCCAGCTCACCATGGGCCAGGGACAACGAGCAGTACTTC
CDR3: CASSPWARDNEQYF
size: NA
J: TRBJ2-7
D: NA
V: TRBV18

DNA: TGTGCCAGCAGCCTTACAGGGGGCGACTATGGCTACACCTTC
CDR3: CASSLTGGDYGYTF
size: few
J: TRBJ1-2
D: TRBD1
V: TRBV7-2

DNA: TGCGCCAGCAGCCCGGGTTCGGATTCACCCCTCCACTTT
CDR3: CASSPGSDSPLHF
size: NA
J: TRBJ1-6
D: NA
V: TRBV5-1

DNA: TGTGCCAGCAGCGTAGGCCTCCAGGGTTTAACCGGGGAGCTGTTTTTT
CDR3: CASSVGLQGLTGELFF
size: few
J: TRBJ2-2
D: NA
V: TRBV9

DNA: TGTGCCAGCAGCGCGACAGGAGATCAGCCCCAGCATTTT
CDR3: CASSATGDQPQHF
size: NA
J: TRBJ1-5
D: NA
V: TRBV6-5

DNA: TGTGCCAGCAGCTTAGGTGCAGGATTTAATTCACCCCTCCACTTT
CDR3: CASSLGAGFNSPLHF
size: few
J: TRBJ1-6
D: NA
V: TRBV7-2

DNA: TGTGCCATCAGTGAGGGCAGGGGGCCCACTGAAGCTTTCTTT
CDR3: CAISEGRGPTEAFF
size: NA
J: TRBJ1-1
D: TRBD1
V: TRBV10-3

DNA: TGTGCCAGCAGCTTGAACTACTACAATGAGCAGTTCTTC
CDR3: CASSLNYYNEQFF
size: few
J: TRBJ2-1
D: NA
V: TRBV5-6

DNA: TGTGCCAGCAGCTTAGCCACCCAGGGGGGAAGTGGGGAGCTGTTTTTT
CDR3: CASSLATQGGSGELFF
size: few
J: TRBJ2-2
D: NA
V: TRBV7-8

DNA: TGTGCCAGCAGCTTAGGCCCCGAGGACTATGGCTACACCTTC
CDR3: CASSLGPEDYGYTF
size: NA
J: TRBJ1-2
D: NA
V: TRBV7-9

DNA: TGCGCCAGCAGCCCAGGAATTTCGAGGGTCACCCATACGCAGTATTTT
CDR3: CASSPGISRVTHTQYF
size: NA
J: TRBJ2-3
D: NA
V: TRBV5-1

DNA: TGTGCCAGCAGCGCAGGATCATGGGAGACCCAGTACTTC
CDR3: CASSAGSWETQYF
size: NA
J: TRBJ2-5
D: NA
V: TRBV9

DNA: TGTGCCTGGGGGAGCAACACCGGGGAGCTGTTTTTT
CDR3: CAWGSNTGELFF
size: few
J: TRBJ2-2
D: NA
V: TRBV30

DNA: TGTGCCAGCTCACCCGGGGGGTCGGACTATGGCTACACCTTC
CDR3: CASSPGGSDYGYTF
size: NA
J: TRBJ1-2
D: NA
V: TRBV18

DNA: TGTGCCATCAGTGAACTAGTGAACACTGAAGCTTTCTTT
CDR3: CAISELVNTEAFF
size: few
J: TRBJ1-1
D: NA
V: TRBV10-3

DNA: TGTGCCATCAGTGAGTCGAGTGATCAGCCCCAGCATTTT
CDR3: CAISESSDQPQHF
size: few
J: TRBJ1-5
D: NA
V: TRBV10-3

DNA: TGTGCCAGCATACAGGGTTCCGGGAACTATGGCTACACCTTC
CDR3: CASIQGSGNYGYTF
size: few
J: TRBJ1-2
D: NA
V: TRBV6-5

DNA: TGTGCCTGGAGCGCCGGGACAGGGCGGTTCTTC
CDR3: CAWSAGTGRFF
size: NA
J: TRBJ2-1
D: TRBD1
V: TRBV30

DNA: TGCGCCAGCAGCCCTCCTAGCGGGAGGACAGGGAGCACAGATACGCAGTATTTT
CDR3: CASSPPSGRTGSTDTQYF
size: NA
J: TRBJ2-3
D: TRBD2
V: TRBV5-1

DNA: TGCAGCGGCGCCGGGTCACCTTACGATGAGCAGTTCTTC
CDR3: CSGAGSPYDEQFF
size: few
J: TRBJ2-1
D: NA
V: TRBV29-1

DNA: TGCGCCAGCAGCTTGGTAGCCACGAACTATGGCTACACCTTC
CDR3: CASSLVATNYGYTF
size: few
J: TRBJ1-2
D: NA
V: TRBV5-1

DNA: TGTGCCAGTAGTATACGGACAGACGGAAACACCATATATTTT
CDR3: CASSIRTDGNTIYF
size: NA
J: TRBJ1-3
D: NA
V: TRBV19

DNA: TGTGCCAGCCACCACTGGGGCGTTGGGGCCAACGTCCTGACTTTC
CDR3: CASHHWGVGANVLTF
size: NA
J: TRBJ2-6
D: NA
V: TRBV7-9

DNA: TGTGCCAGCAGCTCTTCGTTCCCCGGGACAGGGGATGATGAGCAGTTCTTC
CDR3: CASSSSFPGTGDDEQFF
size: few
J: TRBJ2-1
D: TRBD1
V: TRBV7-9

DNA: TGCAGCGTTTTATCAGGGGAAGAGACCCAGTACTTC
CDR3: CSVLSGEETQYF
size: NA
J: TRBJ2-5
D: NA
V: TRBV29-1

DNA: TGTGCCAGCAGCGCAGACAGGGGGCAAAATGGCTACACCTTC
CDR3: CASSADRGQNGYTF
size: few
J: TRBJ1-2
D: TRBD1
V: TRBV5-4

DNA: TGTGCCAGCTCACCACCCACTCAGGGGGTATACAATGAGCAGTTCTTC
CDR3: CASSPPTQGVYNEQFF
size: NA
J: TRBJ2-1
D: TRBD1
V: TRBV18

DNA: TGTGCCAGCAGCTTAGCGGGCCACAGCCAAGAGACCCAGTACTTC
CDR3: CASSLAGHSQETQYF
size: few
J: TRBJ2-5
D: NA
V: TRBV7-9

DNA: TGTGCCAGCAGCTTAGGTTCTAACCAAGAGACCCAGTACTTC
CDR3: CASSLGSNQETQYF
size: few
J: TRBJ2-5
D: NA
V: TRBV7-8

DNA: TGTGCCAGCAGCTCAAGGACAGGGACCGAACAGTACTTC
CDR3: CASSSRTGTEQYF
size: few
J: TRBJ2-7
D: TRBD1
V: TRBV7-2

DNA: TGTGCCAGTAGTATAGATCGATGGCGGGGTGCGGAGACCCAGTACTTC
CDR3: CASSIDRWRGAETQYF
size: few
J: TRBJ2-5
D: NA
V: TRBV19

DNA: TGTGCCAGCAGCGGAGGGCCACAAGGCTCTGGGGCCAACGTCCTGACTTTC
CDR3: CASSGGPQGSGANVLTF
size: NA
J: TRBJ2-6
D: NA
V: TRBV9

DNA: TGTGCCAGCCGGAGCAAGAGTGGACTCAATGAGCAGTTCTTC
CDR3: CASRSKSGLNEQFF
size: few
J: TRBJ2-1
D: NA
V: TRBV6-5

DNA: TGTGCCAGCAGCGTATCTAGCGGGGTCGCATGGGAGACCCAGTACTTC
CDR3: CASSVSSGVAWETQYF
size: few
J: TRBJ2-5
D: TRBD2
V: TRBV5-4

DNA: TGTGCCTGGAGTCTGTGGGCAGGGGGACGAGAGCAGTTCTTC
CDR3: CAWSLWAGGREQFF
size: NA
J: TRBJ2-1
D: TRBD1
V: TRBV30

DNA: TGTGCCAGCAGCCAAGAGGGGAGTGGCACTTTCTATGGCTACACCTTC
CDR3: CASSQEGSGTFYGYTF
size: few
J: TRBJ1-2
D: NA
V: TRBV4-2

DNA: TGTGCCTGGAGTGTACGGACAGCTAATGAAAAACTGTTTTTT
CDR3: CAWSVRTANEKLFF
size: NA
J: TRBJ1-4
D: NA
V: TRBV30

DNA: TGCAGCGTGGGGGGGGCAGGGGCGGACGAGCAGTACTTC
CDR3: CSVGGAGADEQYF
size: few
J: TRBJ2-7
D: NA
V: TRBV29-1

DNA: TGCGCCAGCAGCTTGGGTACAGGGCGCTACGAGCAGTACTTC
CDR3: CASSLGTGRYEQYF
size: NA
J: TRBJ2-7
D: NA
V: TRBV5-1

DNA: TGTGCCGGGAACAGGGGGTCGGACACTGAAGCTTTCTTT
CDR3: CAGNRGSDTEAFF
size: NA
J: TRBJ1-1
D: TRBD1
V: TRBV30

DNA: TGTGCCATCAGTGCGAGCGGGAAATACGAGCAGTACTTC
CDR3: CAISASGKYEQYF
size: few
J: TRBJ2-7
D: TRBD2
V: TRBV10-3

DNA: TGTGCCAGCAGCCCCCGACTAGCGGGGGGGCAGGGGGCGCAGTTCTTC
CDR3: CASSPRLAGGQGAQFF
size: few
J: TRBJ2-1
D: TRBD2
V: TRBV9

DNA: TGTGCCATCAGTGATTGGGGCTCGAACACTGAAGCTTTCTTT
CDR3: CAISDWGSNTEAFF
size: NA
J: TRBJ1-1
D: NA
V: TRBV10-3

DNA: TGTGCCAGCAGCCCAGATGTCAGTTCACCCCTCCACTTT
CDR3: CASSPDVSSPLHF
size: few
J: TRBJ1-6
D: NA
V: TRBV9

DNA: TGTGCCAGCAGTCCGGACAGGGTGGCCGAGCAGTACTTC
CDR3: CASSPDRVAEQYF
size: NA
J: TRBJ2-7
D: TRBD1
V: TRBV6-6

DNA: TGTGCCAGCAGCTTACCCGGGGGGACAGATACGCAGTATTTT
CDR3: CASSLPGGTDTQYF
size: NA
J: TRBJ2-3
D: TRBD2
V: TRBV13

DNA: TGTGCCAGCTCACCACAAGACAGGGGAGTTTACAATGAGCAGTTCTTC
CDR3: CASSPQDRGVYNEQFF
size: NA
J: TRBJ2-1
D: TRBD1
V: TRBV18

DNA: TGTGCCAGCAGCTTCGCCGGTCCCTCCGGGGAGCTGTTTTTT
CDR3: CASSFAGPSGELFF
size: NA
J: TRBJ2-2
D: NA
V: TRBV13

DNA: TGCGCCAGCAGCCAGATACCCGGGACAGGGGGTAACTATGGCTACACCTTC
CDR3: CASSQIPGTGGNYGYTF
size: NA
J: TRBJ1-2
D: TRBD1
V: TRBV4-1

DNA: TGTGCCAGCTCAAGCAAGCGAGGACAGGGGGAAGAGTACTTC
CDR3: CASSSKRGQGEEYF
size: NA
J: TRBJ2-7
D: TRBD1
V: TRBV18